This TCR beta chain was identified during a study of PD-1 blockade in mismatch repair-deficient tumors (TCRdb year 2017). About the study as a whole: Between late 2013 and 2016, fewer than 90 consecutive patients with 12 mismatch repair-deficient cancer types, all previously treated and progressing, were enrolled in the trial. Tumor-associated T cell clones were tracked in the peripheral blood of patients responding to PD-1 blockade by deep sequencing of TCR CDR3 regions. Paper-wide results and their limitations: Rapid expansion after pembrolizumab followed by contraction, generally before radiologic responses, was shown by tumor-resident clones, which were often undetectable in blood before treatment.

Libraries were prepared through the immunoSEQ multiplex PCR assay. Drawn from immuneACCESS, this table holds only the in-frame rearrangements with V and J called that TCRdb kept. Clones are partly lost; checked studies trace under half to an unresolved V gene and leave the rest unexplained. This sample holds about 100,000 clones; about four fifths were observed only once. The top ten clones comprise roughly 6.3% of the sample. Taken from the germline V gene, the CDR1 and CDR2 loops are SGHNT and YENEEA. Trimming takes 3 bases from V and 9 bases from J, and the germline ends sit 15 bases apart. From cysteine to phenylalanine, the CDR3 is 14 amino acids long. Kept here is only the CDR3 DNA, which spans 42 bases and is read in frame from base 1. Mismatch repair deficiency was established in every enrolled patient by polymerase chain reaction or immunohistochemistry. A few patients who responded to pembrolizumab therapy underwent TCR sequencing. Pembrolizumab PD-1 blockade was prospectively tested in advanced mismatch repair-deficient cancers, regardless of tissue of origin, in the phase II trial. Peripheral blood T cell samples were serially collected before and at multiple times after PD-1 blockade was started. Blood sampling time points were reported as weeks after the first dose of pembrolizumab.

In regard to this clone: The target of this receptor is not known. No base quality values were provided; no much bigger clone lies one nucleotide off.

This TCR was sampled from an adult with mismatch repair-deficient cancer. The material sequenced was peripheral blood, taken roughly 35 weeks after starting pembrolizumab. The rearrangement combines TRBV11-3 with TRBJ2-1; the D segment could be TRBD2, given 5 matching bases. The sequenced DNA: TGTGCCAGCAGCTTTGGAATGGGAGCCGGTGAGCAGTTCTTC. Its translation is CASSFGMGAGEQFF.